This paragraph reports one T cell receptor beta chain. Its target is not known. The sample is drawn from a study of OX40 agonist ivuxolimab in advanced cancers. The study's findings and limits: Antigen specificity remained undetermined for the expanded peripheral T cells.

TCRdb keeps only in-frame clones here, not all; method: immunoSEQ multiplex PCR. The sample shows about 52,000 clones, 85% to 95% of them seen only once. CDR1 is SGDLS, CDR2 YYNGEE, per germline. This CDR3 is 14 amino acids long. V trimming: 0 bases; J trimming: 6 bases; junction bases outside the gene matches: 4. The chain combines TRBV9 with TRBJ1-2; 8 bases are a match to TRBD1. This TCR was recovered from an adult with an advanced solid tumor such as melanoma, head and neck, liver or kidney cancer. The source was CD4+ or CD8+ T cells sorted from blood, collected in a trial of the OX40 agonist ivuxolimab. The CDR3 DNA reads TGTGCCAGCAGCGTAGCTCCAGGGGGCAATGGCTACACCTTC. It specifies CASSVAPGGNGYTF.